Shown below are 10 T cell receptor beta chains from a single sample sequenced in a study of T cells after yellow fever vaccination. TCRdb re-derived calls from the 5' RACE reads in MiXCR, one entry per CDR3 protein. The profile covers approximately 510,000 distinct CDR3 sequences, with 20% to 25% appearing a single time and 15% to 20% taken by the ten largest. This material consisted of PBMCs, taken approximately 22 days after the first yellow fever vaccination. The source of these receptors is a man between 18 and 29 years old who received the YFV17D yellow fever vaccine.

CDR3 bases: TGCAGTGCAAGCGACAGGGGTAAAGCGGACATTCAGTACTTC. Residues: CSASDRGKADIQYF. V usage is TRBV20-1 and J usage is TRBJ2-4, with 8 nucleotides matching TRBD1. V lost 6 bases and J lost 8; bases outside the gene matches: 12. CDR3 length equals 14 residues. Germline CDR1 reads DFQATT; CDR2 reads SNEGSKA (reference sequence).

The chain recombines TRBV12-3 or TRBV12-4 with TRBJ2-1; 11 bases match TRBD2. After removal of 6 bases from V and 9 bases from J, the junction contained 10 bases not matched to a gene. The CDR3 consists of 15 residues. CDR3 sequence: CASSPTSGAPGEQFF. Written as DNA, the CDR3 is TGTGCCAGCAGCCCGACTAGCGGGGCACCTGGTGAGCAGTTCTTC.

This clonotype was observed many times. The V call is TRBV9, the J call TRBJ2-6, with no clear D. Trimming took off 4 bases at V and 2 bases at J, with 7 bases between the two ends. Germline assignment: CDR1 SGDLS and CDR2 YYNGEE. The CDR3 consists of 14 residues. The CDR3 spells CASSLDAGANVLTF. In nucleotides, the CDR3 is TGTGCCAGCAGCTTAGATGCTGGGGCCAACGTCCTGACTTTC.

This clonotype was counted between two and nine times. The chain employs TRBV12-3 or TRBV12-4 and TRBJ2-5; TRBD1 agrees at 9 bases. The length of the CDR3 is 11 residues. The J segment lost 11 bases and the V segment lost 3 bases, leaving 1 base of the junction unmatched. CDR3 nucleotide sequence: TGTGCCAGCAGTTTGGGACAGGGTCAGTACTTC. Encoded protein: CASSLGQGQYF.

The chain carries TRBV6-4 and TRBJ2-2; no clear D gene. Germline V gene sequence: CDR1 MRHNA, CDR2 SNTAGT. The CDR3 totals 15 residues. Trimming shortened V by 6 bases and J by 5 bases, and 16 bases separated the two germline ends. The CDR3 DNA is TGTGCCAGCAGCATGCATGCGTACGAAACCGGGGAGCTGTTTTTT. Amino acids: CASSMHAYETGELFF.

The chain combines TRBV7-2 with TRBJ2-5; D possibly corresponds to TRBD2 (7 bases). This CDR3 spans 16 amino acids. The germline V gene has CDR1 SGHTA and CDR2 FQGNSA. The ends were cut back, 2 bases at V and 5 bases at J, with 18 bases in the middle. In DNA form, the CDR3 reads TGTGCCAGCAGCTTAAATAGGGGGGGGGGCGCGGAGACCCAGTACTTC. Its translation: CASSLNRGGGAETQYF.

This clonotype was recorded a few times. J is TRBJ2-7 and V is TRBV7-9, with 8 bases aligning to TRBD2. V shed 5 bases and J 1 base; nucleotides not matched to a gene: 13. This CDR3 region has 17 residues. The V gene's germline CDR1 is SEHNR and CDR2 FQNEAQ (reference sequence). The CDR3 DNA reads as TGTGCCAGCAGCCCAAGCGGGAGCGGATCCCCTTCCTACGAGCAGTACGTC. Translated: CASSPSGSGSPSYEQYV.

Many counts were recorded for this clonotype. This chain connects TRBV7-2 to TRBJ2-3; 8 positions match TRBD2. CDR3 length: 14 amino acids. In germline, CDR1 is SGHTA, CDR2 FQGNSA. V trimming: 3 bases; J trimming: 3 bases; junction bases outside the gene matches: 2. The CDR3 protein is CASSFVAGTDTQYF. CDR3 DNA: TGTGCCAGCAGCTTCGTAGCGGGGACAGATACGCAGTATTTT.

This chain uses TRBV7-9 with TRBJ2-5; D not certain. With 3 bases removed from V and 5 bases from J, the gap between germline ends came to 10 bases. This CDR3 is 13 amino acids long. CDR1 and CDR2 from the germline V gene are SEHNR and FQNEAQ (reference sequence). The CDR3 sequence is CASSFQSRETQYF. CDR3 nucleotide sequence: TGTGCCAGCAGCTTCCAGTCCCGGGAGACCCAGTACTTC.

The chain employs TRBV9 and TRBJ1-6; 9 bases fit TRBD1. V lost 2 bases to trimming and J lost 1 base; unmatched junction nucleotides: 1. CDR3 size: 16 residues. CDR1 is SGDLS and CDR2 is YYNGEE in the germline V gene. The CDR3 is CASSVTGGSYNSPLHF. Written as DNA, the CDR3 is TGTGCCAGCAGCGTGACAGGGGGGTCCTATAATTCACCCCTCCACTTT.